This is a list of T cell receptor beta chains from one sample in a study of T cell responses to AZD1222 COVID-19 vaccine. Profiling relied on immunoSEQ multiplex PCR, and the TCRdb table lists in-frame clones only, not all of them. The sample shows 95,000 to 100,000 clones, over 75% of them seen only once. The sample here was peripheral blood, taken on day 0 of AZD1222 vaccination. The origin of the receptors is an adult in good health. CDR3s include the opening cysteine and the closing phenylalanine or tryptophan. D genes are given only for firm matches. Where a row states a size, it is once, few, many or the class of an expanded clone; other rows omit it.

>-|15|TRBJ1-2|-|TRBV7-2
TGTGCCAGCAGCTTACAGGGTAGTAGTAACTATGGCTACACCTTC
CASSLQGSSNYGYTF
>-|13|TRBJ1-5|-|TRBV5-1
TGCGCCAGCAGCCTGAGGGAGGGTCAGCCCCAGCATTTT
CASSLREGQPQHF
>-|15|TRBJ1-2|-|TRBV13
TGTGCCAGCAGCTTAGACCAGGGGATGTTCGATGGCTACACCTTC
CASSLDQGMFDGYTF
>-|13|TRBJ2-3|-|TRBV29-1
TGCAGCGTTGAAGTCAGTAACTCAGATACGCAGTATTTT
CSVEVSNSDTQYF
>-|15|TRBJ1-2|-|TRBV2
TGTGCCAGCAGTGTTTCACAGCAACCAAACTGGGGCTACACCTTC
CASSVSQQPNWGYTF
>-|13|TRBJ2-2|-|TRBV6-5
TGTGCCAGCAGTCACTTGAACACCGGGGAGCTGTTTTTT
CASSHLNTGELFF
>-|14|TRBJ1-2|-|TRBV6-5
TGTGCCAGCAGAAAATCCGGGACGGAATATGGCTACACCTTC
CASRKSGTEYGYTF
>-|13|TRBJ1-3|-|TRBV30
TGTGCCTGGACTGGAATCTCTGGAAACACCATATATTTT
CAWTGISGNTIYF
>-|13|TRBJ1-6|-|TRBV11-2
TGTGCCAGCAGCCCCGAATATAATTCACCCCTCCACTTT
CASSPEYNSPLHF
>-|16|TRBJ2-1|TRBD2|TRBV7-3
TGTGCCAGCAGCCAGCTAGCGGGGGGGCTTGGCAATGAGCAGTTCTTC
CASSQLAGGLGNEQFF
>few|15|TRBJ2-1|-|TRBV7-9
TGTGCCAGCAGCTTTTCGGGGAGCTCCTACAATGAGCAGTTCTTC
CASSFSGSSYNEQFF
>few|13|TRBJ1-6|-|TRBV28
TGTGCCAGCATGCCAGCCTATAATTCACCCCTCCACTTT
CASMPAYNSPLHF
>-|15|TRBJ1-1|TRBD1|TRBV5-1
TGCGCCAGCAGCTTGACAGGGGGAAAGAACACTGAAGCTTTCTTT
CASSLTGGKNTEAFF
>-|16|TRBJ1-1|-|TRBV7-6
TGTGCCAGCAGCTTATGGCCTATGGTCATGAACACTGAAGCTTTCTTT
CASSLWPMVMNTEAFF
>-|15|TRBJ1-1|-|TRBV6-1
TGTGCCAGCAGTGAATCTCCGGCGAAGGTCACTGAAGCTTTCTTT
CASSESPAKVTEAFF
>-|14|TRBJ2-3|-|TRBV5-6
TGTGCCAGCCACCCCGGGTTAGGCACAGATACGCAGTATTTT
CASHPGLGTDTQYF
>-|16|TRBJ2-2|-|TRBV5-1
TGCGCCAGCAGCTTGGCCAAGGACCATCTCACCGGGGAGCTGTTTTTT
CASSLAKDHLTGELFF
>-|13|TRBJ2-7|-|TRBV11-1
TGTGCCAGCAGCTCACCCCGGACCTACGAGCAGTACTTC
CASSSPRTYEQYF
>-|17|TRBJ2-3|-|TRBV28
TGTGCCAGCAGTCAGTCCATTTCGCCGGTGGGAGGAGATACGCAGTATTTT
CASSQSISPVGGDTQYF
>-|11|TRBJ1-1|-|TRBV27
TGTGCCAGCAGGGGGGTGGCTGAAGCTTTCTTT
CASRGVAEAFF
>-|18|TRBJ2-7|-|TRBV1
TGCACCAGCAGCCACTTCAAAGCGCGGGGGAGCTCCGATTACGAGCAGTACTTC
CTSSHFKARGSSDYEQYF
>-|17|TRBJ2-5|-|TRBV19
TGTGCCAGTAGTTCGGGCGGGGCCACTCCAAAAAAAGAGACCCAGTACTTC
CASSSGGATPKKETQYF
>-|13|TRBJ1-2|-|TRBV2
TGTGCCAGCACCTTAGACAGGAACTATGGCTACACCTTC
CASTLDRNYGYTF
>once|20|TRBJ1-4|-|TRBV6-1
TGTGCCAGCAGTGAAGCGCGTCCTTTTGGGGAGACGGGTGCCGATGAAAAACTGTTTTTT
CASSEARPFGETGADEKLFF
>-|14|TRBJ1-5|-|TRBV6-5
TGTGCCAGCAGTAAACAGGGCTCCAATCAGCCCCAGCATTTT
CASSKQGSNQPQHF
>once|13|TRBJ1-1|-|TRBV3-1/TRBV3-2
TGTGCCAATACCGGGTTCATGAACACTGAAGCTTTCTTT
CANTGFMNTEAFF
>-|16|TRBJ2-3|TRBD2|TRBV11-2
TGTGCCAGCAGCGCCACTAGCGGGGGGTTGGAAGATACGCAGTATTTT
CASSATSGGLEDTQYF
>-|13|TRBJ1-2|-|TRBV19
TGTGCCAGTAGTATTGGTAGAGGGGATGGCTACACCTTC
CASSIGRGDGYTF
>-|12|TRBJ2-3|-|TRBV29-1
TGCAGCGTTGTGGAGGGGCCAGATACGCAGTATTTT
CSVVEGPDTQYF
>-|16|TRBJ1-5|TRBD1|TRBV4-1
TGCGCCAGCAGCCAAGCGGGACAGGGGAGCAATCAGCCCCAGCATTTT
CASSQAGQGSNQPQHF
>once|16|TRBJ1-1|-|TRBV11-3
TGTGCCAGCAGCTTAGGGTACCAGGGCATGAACACTGAAGCTTTCTTT
CASSLGYQGMNTEAFF
>-|14|TRBJ1-5|-|TRBV18
TGTGCCAGCTCATTTGAACAGGGAGGGGCGCCCCAGCATTTT
CASSFEQGGAPQHF
>-|13|TRBJ1-1|-|TRBV28
TGTGCCAGCAGAAATGTCATGAACACTGAAGCTTTCTTT
CASRNVMNTEAFF
>-|14|TRBJ2-3|TRBD1|TRBV3-1/TRBV3-2
TGTGCCAGCAGCCAGACAGGGGGCCCAGATACGCAGTATTTT
CASSQTGGPDTQYF
>-|15|TRBJ2-5|-|TRBV9
TGTGCCAGCAGCGTAGGGGGACCTGGTCGGGAGACCCAGTACTTC
CASSVGGPGRETQYF
>few|15|TRBJ1-2|-|TRBV7-2
TGTGCCAGCACCCCCGGTCGGGGGGCCGGTTATGGCTACACCTTC
CASTPGRGAGYGYTF
>-|12|TRBJ2-1|-|TRBV29-1
TGCAGCGGGGAGGATAACCACAATGAGCAGTTCTTC
CSGEDNHNEQFF
>-|16|TRBJ1-3|-|TRBV28
TGTGCCAGCAGTCTTACATCAGGGTATTCTGGAAACACCATATATTTT
CASSLTSGYSGNTIYF